This T cell receptor beta chain stems from a study of blood T cell repertoires in COVID-19. Across the whole study: Acute-phase and convalescent COVID-19 samples originated in the United States, Italy and Spain. T cells, B-cell-depleted T cells, or PBMCs supplied cDNA or gDNA.

J gave up 4 bases and V 6 bases, and 10 bases lay outside the gene matches. Germline V lookup: CDR1 MNHEY, CDR2 SVGEGT. CDR3 length: 15 amino acids. Data came from immunoSEQ multiplex PCR; TCRdb stores just in-frame clones and leaves some out. This table has 240,000 or so clones, more than 75% appearing once. The rearrangement uses TRBV6-2 or TRBV6-3 and TRBJ2-7, with 9 bases identical to TRBD2. The sequence was collected from a woman aged 40 to 55 who had recovered from COVID-19. The specimen was peripheral blood. The CDR3 DNA reads TGTGCCAGCAGCCCCTGGCGGGAGGGCCGGTACGAGCAGTACTTC. It translates to CASSPWREGRYEQYF.